This T cell receptor beta chain was observed in a study of blood T cells in healthy people across ages. Total RNA extraction produced at least 5 micrograms (per sample) for the study. Alongside a J-beta primer mix, a sample-barcoded 5' primer served in a second PCR lasting roughly 7 to 12 cycles. TCRdb redid the calling of the 5' RACE reads with MiXCR, one entry per CDR3 protein. The sample records some 930,000 distinct CDR3 sequences, roughly 29% being singletons. Note on this clonotype: Its antigen remains unidentified.

V was clipped by 6 bases and J by 3 bases, with 14 bases between them. This CDR3 comprises 14 residues. Germline CDR1 and CDR2: SGHTA and FQGNSA. The study's findings and limits: A roughly linear age-dependent decrease characterized TCR beta diversity per million T cells.

The same data also went into a second study, on T cells of mothers and their children. From that second work: Relative to unrelated pairs, biologically related mother-child dyads exhibited marginally greater, non-significant overlap. Evidence of persistent microchimeric T cell clones was absent.

Material: blood. The V call is TRBV7-2, the J call TRBJ1-2; D might be TRBD1 (5 bases). This receptor was obtained from a woman in her thirties or forties in good health. CDR3: CASRDPKGYYGYTF. The CDR3 DNA reads TGTGCCAGCAGGGACCCCAAGGGGTACTATGGCTACACCTTC. Together with reference TRBV7-2 and TRBJ1-2, the CDR3 gives the full variable domain: GAGVSQSPSNKVTEKGKDVELRCDPISGHTALYWYRQSLGQGLEFLIYFQGNSAPDKSGLPSDRFSAERTGGSVSTLTIQRTQQEDSAVYLCASRDPKGYYGYTFGSGTRLTVV.